These 12 T cell receptor beta chains were sequenced from one sample in a study of blood T cells in healthy people across ages. For the second PCR, which ran for about 7 to 11 cycles, a sample-barcoded 5' primer and a J-beta primer mix were used. One entry per CDR3 protein, called by TCRdb with MiXCR from the 5' RACE reads. The data hold 700,000 to 850,000 distinct CDR3 sequences, with around 34% observed a single time. Sequenced input: blood. Receptors were obtained from a young man in good health.

This clonotype turned up a few times. The gene calls are TRBV20-1 and TRBJ2-5, with 7 bases identical to TRBD1. CDR3 length: 15 residues. The ends lost 2 bases at V and 5 bases at J; junction bases unmatched: 11. Germline CDR1 reads DFQATT; CDR2 reads SNEGSKA (reference sequence). The chain's CDR3 is CSARMTGPGGETQYF. As DNA, the CDR3 is TGCAGTGCTAGAATGACAGGGCCGGGTGGGGAGACCCAGTACTTC.

This clonotype showed up just a few times. The V call is TRBV4-2, the J call TRBJ2-3; TRBD2 matches 7 bases. The V and J ends lost 4 bases and 3 bases, in that order; junction bases with no gene match: 10. From germline, CDR1 is LGHNA and CDR2 YNFKEQ. CDR3 length: 16 residues. CDR3 bases: TGTGCCAGCAGCCTCAGAGACCAGGGAGGGACAGATACGCAGTATTTT. Amino acid sequence: CASSLRDQGGTDTQYF.

This clonotype was counted ten times or more. This chain connects TRBV5-1 to TRBJ2-3, with 8 nucleotides matching TRBD2. Germline loops: CDR1 SGHRS, CDR2 YFSETQ. The CDR3 is made up of 17 amino acids. Trimming removed 4 bases from V and 4 bases from J; junction bases left unmatched: 14. CDR3 bases: TGCGCCAGCAGCATACGCCCGGGGCGGGGGGAGTCAGATACGCAGTATTTT. As protein: CASSIRPGRGESDTQYF. Complete variable domain (other parts from reference TRBV5-1 and TRBJ2-3): KAGVTQTPRYLIKTRGQQVTLSCSPISGHRSVSWYQQTPGQGLQFLFEYFSETQRNKGNFPGRFSGRQFSNSRSEMNVSTLELGDSALYLCASSIRPGRGESDTQYFGPGTRLTVL.

The chain links TRBV4-3 to TRBJ2-1, with TRBD2 as a possible D gene (7 bases). The CDR3 length is 15 residues. With 0 bases removed from V and 10 bases from J, the gap between germline ends came to 16 bases. CDR1 LGHNA and CDR2 YSLEER come from the germline V gene. Written as DNA, the CDR3 is TGCGCCAGCAGCCAAGATATCGGCGGGGGCTACGAGCAGTTCTTC. Amino acid sequence: CASSQDIGGGYEQFF.

This clonotype was recorded a few times. J is TRBJ2-1 and V is TRBV2, with D perhaps assigned TRBD1 or TRBD2 (5 bases each). The J call could be wrong; TRBJ2-7 is a better fit for the DNA end. The CDR3 consists of 14 residues. CDR1 is SNHLY and CDR2 is FYNNEI in the germline V gene. CDR3 loop: CASSRDGGYNEQYF. The CDR3 DNA reads as TGTGCCAGCAGCCGGGACGGCGGCTACAATGAGCAGTACTTC.

The chain joins TRBV24-1 to TRBJ2-1; 10 positions agree with TRBD2. The trim removed 7 bases at V and 6 bases at J, leaving 5 bases unmatched. The CDR3 length is 14 residues. Germline lookup yields CDR1 KGHDR and CDR2 SFDVKD. The DNA for the CDR3 is TGTGCCACCAGGGGAGGACTAGCGGTCAATGAGCAGTTCTTC. Protein: CATRGGLAVNEQFF.

This clonotype has a count of ten or more. The chain's CDR3 is CASSPSFGGVYIQYF. In DNA, the CDR3 is TGTGCCAGCAGCCCCTCCTTTGGGGGAGTATACATTCAGTACTTC. This chain uses TRBV7-9 with TRBJ2-4; D may correspond to TRBD1 or TRBD2 (5 bases each). The V gene lost 5 bases and the J gene lost 8 bases, with 19 bases spanning the gap. The germline CDR1 and CDR2 sequences are SEHNR and FQNEAQ (reference sequence). The CDR3 contains 15 residues.

The V and J genes are TRBV11-2 and TRBJ2-7; unclear D gene. This CDR3 contains 15 residues. The germline V gene has CDR1 SGHAT and CDR2 FQNNGV. V lost 3 bases and J lost 4, with 16 bases in between. CDR3: CASSLMGGMGYEQYF. In nucleotides, the CDR3 is TGTGCCAGCAGCTTGATGGGTGGGATGGGGTACGAGCAGTACTTC.

This clonotype appeared a few times. This chain joins TRBV6-2 or TRBV6-3 and TRBJ1-2; 8 nucleotides line up with TRBD1. Trimming removed 6 bases from V and 3 bases from J; junction bases left unmatched: 6. This CDR3 has 14 residues. CDR1 and CDR2 from the germline V gene are MNHEY and SVGEGT. The CDR3 sequence: CASSHLDRDYGYTF. The CDR3 DNA sequence: TGTGCCAGCAGCCACCTGGACAGGGACTATGGCTACACCTTC.

The chain carries TRBV7-3 and TRBJ2-1; D not certain. V was clipped by 1 base and J by 7 bases, with 11 bases between them. CDR3 length equals 14 residues. Germline V gene lookup returns CDR1 SGHTA and CDR2 FQGTGA. The CDR3 DNA is TGTGCCAGCAGCTTAATAGGGCAGGAGAATGAGCAGTTCTTC. Residues: CASSLIGQENEQFF.

This clonotype appeared many times. V is TRBV20-1 and J is TRBJ2-3, with D possibly TRBD2 on 6 matching bases. The ends were cut back, 0 bases at V and 1 base at J, with 8 bases in the middle. CDR1 and CDR2 (germline): DFQATT, SNEGSKA (reference sequence). This CDR3 has 14 amino acids. CDR3 in amino acids: CSARDWGGTDTQYF. The CDR3 nucleotides are TGCAGTGCTAGAGATTGGGGGGGCACAGATACGCAGTATTTT.

This chain joins TRBV20-1 and TRBJ2-7, with TRBD2 as a possible D gene (5 bases). There are 16 residues in the CDR3. The V end was cut by 1 base, the J end by 0 bases, with 16 bases between. The V gene's germline CDR1 is DFQATT and CDR2 SNEGSKA (reference sequence). The DNA for the CDR3 is TGCAGTGCTAGAGCGAGTAGCGTAATGGGCTCCTACGAGCAGTACTTC. Protein sequence: CSARASSVMGSYEQYF.